This T cell receptor beta chain came from a study of cytomegalovirus exposure and HLA in healthy donors. At sampling all donors were nominally healthy, likely with unrecorded immune exposures. Study results and caveats: As a later analysis revealed, the rate of TCR association differed by HLA locus, with DRB1 most and HLA-C fewest. Reportedly, fewer N-insertions than the roughly 700-donor mean appeared in an Asian-associated ancestry cluster in a later analysis.

Trimming removed 1 base at V and 2 bases at J, with 3 bases between. The CDR3 sequence is 12 residues long. Germline CDR1 SGHAT, CDR2 FQNNGV. This clone was seen a single time. Its antigen is still unknown. PCR used 60 Vbeta primers and 13 Jbeta primers. TCRdb's table, derived via immunoSEQ multiplex PCR, lists solely in-frame clones and lacks some. Here the sample spans some 190,000 clones, around three quarters being singletons. This sequence was found in a woman aged 30 to 39 in good health and CMV-seropositive. The sample was PBMCs. The rearrangement joins TRBV11-2 to TRBJ2-7; D not certain. The CDR3, as DNA: TGTGCCAGCAGCTTAGTCACCTACGAGCAGTACTTC. As protein: CASSLVTYEQYF.